These 2 T cell receptor beta chains share one sample of origin, sequenced in a study of T cell changes during pregnancy in multiple sclerosis. The assay was immunoSEQ multiplex PCR, and TCRdb's table has in-frame clones only and misses some. The repertoire holds fewer than 85,000 clones, with under 95% as singletons. The sample in question was peripheral blood, obtained after pregnancy. All receptors come from a female donor in good health, enrolled as a control in a pregnancy study.

This chain links TRBV6-5 with TRBJ1-2; the match to TRBD1 covers 7 bases. Germline loops: CDR1 MNHEY, CDR2 SVGAGI. V lost 6 bases and J lost 8; bases outside the gene matches: 12. The CDR3 is made up of 14 amino acids. The CDR3 coding sequence is TGTGCCAGCAGGCAGACCGGGACAGAGATGGGCTACACCTTC. It translates to CASRQTGTEMGYTF.

The chain links TRBV6-5 to TRBJ1-1; D gene unclear. V was shortened by 0 bases and J by 4 bases, with 9 bases between the two germline ends. From germline, CDR1 is MNHEY and CDR2 SVGAGI. This CDR3 region has 14 residues. The CDR3 coding sequence is TGTGCCAGCAGTTACTCTTCGGGTTTCACTGAAGCTTTCTTT. Its protein product is CASSYSSGFTEAFF.